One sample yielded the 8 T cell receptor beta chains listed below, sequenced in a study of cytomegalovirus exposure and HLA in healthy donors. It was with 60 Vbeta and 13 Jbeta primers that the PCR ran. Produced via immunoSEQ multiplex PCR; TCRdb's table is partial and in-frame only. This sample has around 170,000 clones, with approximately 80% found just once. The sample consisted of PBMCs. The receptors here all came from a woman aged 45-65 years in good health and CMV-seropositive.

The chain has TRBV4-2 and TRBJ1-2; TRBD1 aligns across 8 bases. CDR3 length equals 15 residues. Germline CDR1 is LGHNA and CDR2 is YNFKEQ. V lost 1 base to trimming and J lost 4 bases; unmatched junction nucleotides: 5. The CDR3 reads CASSQATGDGYGYTF. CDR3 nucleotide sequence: TGTGCCAGCAGCCAAGCGACAGGGGATGGCTATGGCTACACCTTC.

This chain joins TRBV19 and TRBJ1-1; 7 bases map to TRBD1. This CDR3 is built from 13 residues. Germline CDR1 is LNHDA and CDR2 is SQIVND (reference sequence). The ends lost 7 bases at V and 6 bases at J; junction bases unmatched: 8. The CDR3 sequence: CASKTGADSEAFF. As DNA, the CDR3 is TGTGCCAGTAAAACAGGGGCGGACTCTGAAGCTTTCTTT.

The chain's CDR3 is CASSLTGGYSYEQYF. In nucleotides, the CDR3 is TGTGCCAGCAGCTTGACGGGTGGTTACTCCTACGAGCAGTACTTC. This chain links TRBV5-6 with TRBJ2-7; D ambiguous. Germline V gene sequence: CDR1 SGHDT, CDR2 YYEEEE. V lost 1 base and J lost 0, with 11 bases in between. This CDR3 region has 15 residues.

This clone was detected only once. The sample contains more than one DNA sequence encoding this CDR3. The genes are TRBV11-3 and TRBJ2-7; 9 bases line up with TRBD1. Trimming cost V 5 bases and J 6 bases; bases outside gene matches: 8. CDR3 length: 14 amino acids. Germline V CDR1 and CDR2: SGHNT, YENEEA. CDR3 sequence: CASSQGQGGSEQYF. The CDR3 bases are TGTGCCAGCAGCCAGGGACAGGGAGGGAGCGAGCAGTACTTC.

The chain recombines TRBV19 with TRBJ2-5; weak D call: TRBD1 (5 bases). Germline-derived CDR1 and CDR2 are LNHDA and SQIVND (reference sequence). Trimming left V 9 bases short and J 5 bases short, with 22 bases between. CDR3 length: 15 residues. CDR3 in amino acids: CASQNSGQGRETQYF. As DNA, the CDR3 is TGTGCCAGCCAAAATTCAGGGCAGGGTCGGGAGACCCAGTACTTC.

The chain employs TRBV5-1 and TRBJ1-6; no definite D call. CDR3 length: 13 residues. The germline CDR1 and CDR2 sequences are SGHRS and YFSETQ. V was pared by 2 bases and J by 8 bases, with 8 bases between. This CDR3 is CASSFDGDSPLHF. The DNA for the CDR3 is TGCGCCAGCAGCTTCGACGGGGATTCACCCCTCCACTTT. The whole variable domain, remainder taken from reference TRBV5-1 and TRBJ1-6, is KAGVTQTPRYLIKTRGQQVTLSCSPISGHRSVSWYQQTPGQGLQFLFEYFSETQRNKGNFPGRFSGRQFSNSRSEMNVSTLELGDSALYLCASSFDGDSPLHFGNGTRLTVT.

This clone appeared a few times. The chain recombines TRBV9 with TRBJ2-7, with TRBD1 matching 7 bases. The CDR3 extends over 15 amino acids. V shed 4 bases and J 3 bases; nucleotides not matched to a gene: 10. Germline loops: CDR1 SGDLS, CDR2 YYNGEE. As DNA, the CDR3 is TGTGCCAGCAGCCCCTGGGGACAGCCTTACTACGAGCAGTACTTC. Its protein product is CASSPWGQPYYEQYF.

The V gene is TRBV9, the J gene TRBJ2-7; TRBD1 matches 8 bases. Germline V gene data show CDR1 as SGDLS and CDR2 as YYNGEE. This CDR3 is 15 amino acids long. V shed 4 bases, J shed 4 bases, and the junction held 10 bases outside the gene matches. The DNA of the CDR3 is TGTGCCAGCAGCATCGGACAGGGAGAGTGGTACGAGCAGTACTTC. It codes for CASSIGQGEWYEQYF.